The 22 T cell receptor beta chains given below trace back to one sample, sequenced in a study of Tregs in tolerant kidney transplant recipients. TCRdb keeps only in-frame clones here, not all; method: immunoSEQ multiplex PCR. The data show tens of thousands of clones, under 95% seen once. The source material was Tregs from blood. The receptors stem from a human donor in good health.

This clone was detected a few times. CDR3 in amino acids: CASRDRGTEAFF. CDR3 bases: TGTGCCAGCAGGGACAGGGGAACTGAAGCTTTCTTT. This chain links TRBV7-9 with TRBJ1-1, with 9 bases lining up with TRBD1. There are 12 residues in the CDR3. The germline V gene has CDR1 SEHNR and CDR2 FQNEAQ (reference sequence). After removal of 6 bases from V and 5 bases from J, the junction contained 1 base not matched to a gene.

The rearrangement uses TRBV7-6 and TRBJ1-5; D not resolved. CDR1 SGHVS and CDR2 FNYEAQ come from the germline V gene. Trimming took off 3 bases at V and 7 bases at J, with 10 bases between the two ends. The CDR3 loop spans 13 amino acids. The DNA of the CDR3 is TGTGCCAGCAGCTTTGGCCCGGGGCAGCCCCAGCATTTT. It translates to CASSFGPGQPQHF. The full variable domain, completed using reference TRBV7-6 and TRBJ1-5, is GAGVSQSPRYKVTKRGQDVALRCDPISGHVSLYWYRQALGQGPEFLTYFNYEAQQDKSGLPNDRFSAERPEGSISTLTIQRTEQRDSAMYRCASSFGPGQPQHFGDGTRLSIL.

The chain combines TRBV6-1 with TRBJ2-5, with TRBD1 identical over 9 bases. The J call is doubtful: the DNA matches TRBJ2-7 better. The CDR3 has 16 amino acids. Germline CDR1 reads MNHNS; CDR2 reads SASEGT. In DNA form, the CDR3 reads TGTGCCAGCAGTGACCCGGGACAGGGACGTTCCAACGAGCAGTACTTC. It specifies CASSDPGQGRSNEQYF.

The chain joins TRBV10-2 to TRBJ1-1, with 7 bases fitting TRBD1. The CDR3 consists of 13 residues. CDR1 is WSHSY, CDR2 SAAADI, per germline. J gave up 10 bases and V 3 bases, and 8 bases lay outside the gene matches. CDR3 DNA sequence: TGCGCCAGCAGTGAAGGGGACAGTATCCGAGCTTTCTTT. Amino acid sequence: CASSEGDSIRAFF.

This chain uses TRBV25-1 with TRBJ2-3; perhaps TRBD1 as D (5 bases). CDR3 length: 15 residues. Trimming stripped 0 bases from V and 5 bases from J, with 12 bases between. Germline V gene data show CDR1 as MGHDK and CDR2 as SYGVNS. This chain's CDR3 is CASSEYVGQGDTQYF. DNA for the CDR3: TGTGCCAGCAGTGAATATGTGGGGCAGGGAGATACGCAGTATTTT.

The V call is TRBV27, the J call TRBJ1-2, with 7 bases matching TRBD1. Germline V gene sequence: CDR1 MNHEY, CDR2 SMNVEV (reference sequence). This CDR3 is 12 amino acids long. The junction had 4 bases not matched to a gene; V was cut back by 5 bases and J by 7 bases. Written as DNA, the CDR3 is TGTGCCAGCAGTCCACAGGGGACTGGCTACACCTTC. It specifies CASSPQGTGYTF.

This clone has just a few counts. This chain connects TRBV29-1 to TRBJ1-1, with 8 nucleotides matching TRBD1. The CDR3 has 14 amino acids. Per the germline V gene, CDR1 is SQVTM and CDR2 is ANQGSEA. The V segment lost 4 bases and the J segment 3 bases; nucleotides outside the gene matches: 7. The CDR3 nucleotides are TGCAGCGTTGGGACAGGGCTTCGAGACACTGAAGCTTTCTTT. It specifies CSVGTGLRDTEAFF.

The chain has TRBV7-9 and TRBJ2-7; the match to TRBD2 covers 11 bases. The V segment lost 1 base and the J segment 3 bases; nucleotides outside the gene matches: 11. The CDR3 consists of 18 residues. Per germline, CDR1 SEHNR and CDR2 FQNEAQ (reference sequence). The CDR3 spells CASSLGLLATSGIYEQYF. The CDR3 DNA reads TGTGCCAGCAGCTTAGGTTTGCTAGCGACTAGCGGGATCTACGAGCAGTACTTC.

J is TRBJ1-2 and V is TRBV13, with TRBD1 identical over 7 bases. Trimming cost V 5 bases and J 3 bases; bases outside gene matches: 15. The CDR3 is 17 amino acids. Germline V gene lookup returns CDR1 PRHDT and CDR2 FYEKMQ (reference sequence). In DNA, the CDR3 is TGTGCCAGCAGCCCTGGACAGGTTCAAAGGTGGTACTATGGCTACACCTTC. Protein sequence: CASSPGQVQRWYYGYTF.

The chain joins TRBV10-3 to TRBJ1-2; the match to TRBD1 covers 7 bases. The length of the CDR3 is 14 residues. The V and J ends lost 2 bases and 4 bases, in that order; junction bases with no gene match: 4. Per the germline V gene, CDR1 is ENHRY and CDR2 is SYGVKD. Written as DNA, the CDR3 is TGTGCCATCAGTGAGCCCGACAGGGTCTATGGCTACACCTTC. Translating it yields CAISEPDRVYGYTF.

The V call is TRBV9, the J call TRBJ2-2, with D unresolved. Trimming left V 2 bases short and J 1 base short, with 9 bases between. The CDR3 spans 15 residues. The germline CDR1 and CDR2 sequences are SGDLS and YYNGEE. The chain's CDR3 is CASSVVGQNTGELFF. The CDR3 region has the DNA TGTGCCAGCAGCGTCGTAGGTCAGAACACCGGGGAGCTGTTTTTT.

This clone was found a few times. The CDR3 sequence is CASSPQFLNTEAFF. CDR3 in DNA: TGTGCCAGCTCACCACAGTTCCTGAACACTGAAGCTTTCTTT. The gene calls are TRBV18 and TRBJ1-1; D gene unclear. Trimming took off 1 base at V and 0 bases at J, with 6 bases between the two ends. The CDR3 is 14 amino acids. CDR1 KGHSH and CDR2 LQKENI come from the germline V gene.

In this sample, this clone turned up once. This sequence joins TRBV6-5 and TRBJ2-3, with 12 bases lining up with TRBD2. Germline loops: CDR1 MNHEY, CDR2 SVGAGI. CDR3 length: 14 amino acids. V was clipped by 10 bases and J by 4 bases; unmatched bases: 6. The CDR3 sequence is CANRLAGVSDTQYF. The CDR3 DNA is TGTGCCAACCGACTAGCGGGAGTGTCAGATACGCAGTATTTT.

This clone was seen a single time. The chain uses TRBV18 and TRBJ1-5, with D hard to call. The CDR3 runs 12 residues. The germline V and J ends were trimmed by 2 bases and 9 bases, with 8 bases remaining between them. The germline V gene has CDR1 KGHSH and CDR2 LQKENI. CDR3: CASSPSHGPQHF. The DNA for the CDR3 is TGTGCCAGCTCACCAAGTCATGGGCCCCAGCATTTT.

The J gene is TRBJ1-5, the V gene TRBV7-2; 7 bases match TRBD1. This CDR3 is built from 13 residues. Germline assignment: CDR1 SGHTA and CDR2 FQGNSA. V was pared by 5 bases and J by 6 bases, with 4 bases of the junction left unmatched. The CDR3 bases are TGTGCCAGCAGCCCGGCAGGGGGTCAGCCCCAGCATTTT. Translating it yields CASSPAGGQPQHF.

The chain is built from TRBV6-6 and TRBJ1-6, with no clear D. V gave up 8 bases and J gave up 1 base, with 12 bases separating them. CDR1 is MNHNY, CDR2 SVGAGI, per germline (reference sequence). This CDR3 region has 15 residues. This CDR3 reads CASGSARSYNSPLHF. For the CDR3, the DNA is TGTGCCAGCGGCTCCGCTAGGTCCTATAATTCACCCCTCCACTTT.

The chain couples TRBV6-1 to TRBJ1-2; 9 bases map to TRBD1. This CDR3 region has 14 residues. V shed 6 bases and J 7 bases; nucleotides not matched to a gene: 9. Germline CDR1 reads MNHNS; CDR2 reads SASEGT. The CDR3 nucleotides are TGTGCCAGCAGACTGGACAGGGGAGGATTTGGCTACACCTTC. Encoded protein: CASRLDRGGFGYTF.

The CDR3 nucleotides read TGTGCCAGCAGTGTAAAAGGGCAATCTGGAAACACCATATATTTT. Residues: CASSVKGQSGNTIYF. V usage is TRBV6-1 and J usage is TRBJ1-3; D ambiguous. The CDR3 consists of 15 residues. Trimming took 4 bases from V and 1 from J, leaving 11 bases between them. In germline, CDR1 is MNHNS, CDR2 SASEGT.

The chain uses TRBV5-1 and TRBJ2-1; 14 positions match TRBD2. There are 17 residues in the CDR3. Trimming at V came to 7 bases and at J to 4 bases, leaving 10 bases not matched to a gene. Germline CDR1 and CDR2: SGHRS and YFSETQ. The CDR3 sequence is CASQGTSGSQLYNEQFF. DNA of the CDR3: TGCGCCAGCCAGGGGACTAGCGGGAGCCAGCTATACAATGAGCAGTTCTTC.

The chain employs TRBV7-8 and TRBJ2-3; D remains unclear. The CDR3 contains 14 residues. V was trimmed by 5 bases and J by 2 bases, leaving 11 bases between them. Per germline, CDR1 SGHVS and CDR2 FQNEAQ. For the CDR3, the DNA is TGTGCCAGCAGCCCCAACGCGTACACAGATACGCAGTATTTT. This translates into CASSPNAYTDTQYF.

This clone was recorded once. The chain couples TRBV7-2 to TRBJ2-5; a weak D match, TRBD2 (5 bases). The V gene lost 3 bases and the J gene lost 7 bases, with 18 bases spanning the gap. The CDR3 loop spans 15 amino acids. In germline, CDR1 is SGHTA, CDR2 FQGNSA. CDR3 residues: CASSLTNRVPMTQYF. CDR3 coding DNA: TGTGCCAGCAGCTTGACTAATCGGGTCCCAATGACCCAGTACTTC.

The chain uses TRBV25-1 and TRBJ2-5; D is unclear. The CDR3 is 9 residues long. V gave up 3 bases and J gave up 7 bases, with 0 bases separating them. The germline CDR1 and CDR2 sequences are MGHDK and SYGVNS. CDR3 sequence reads: CASSETQYF. CDR3 sequence (DNA): TGTGCCAGCAGTGAGACCCAGTACTTC.